The T cell receptor (beta chain) described here comes from a study of blood T cell repertoires in COVID-19 (dated by TCRdb to about 2020). As for the study more broadly: Samples from collaborators originated in the United States, Italy and Spain and spanned both the acute and convalescent phases of COVID-19. Where available, HLA class I and class II types were taken from metadata supplied by the sample provider and were not determined by assay-based typing. The samples were drawn from the first 160 participants of the ongoing ImmuneRACE study and from over 950 subjects provided by 6 global collaborators. The prospective study material was composed of cDNA or gDNA derived from T cells, B-cell-depleted T cells, or PBMCs. The repertoires were released in a freely available public database meant as a resource for research on the immune response to SARS-CoV-2. Subjects who had been exposed to COVID-19, were actively infected with it, or had recovered from it provided the deeply sampled blood TCRbeta repertoires that made up the dataset. The sample metadata nearly always contained a de-identified subject ID, COVID-19 status, age in years and sex.

Each collaborating institution followed its own protocols to collect whole blood in K2EDTA tubes. For TCRbeta analysis, collaborator samples were shipped as frozen whole blood, as isolated PBMCs, or as DNA extracted from either sample type. Findings and caveats that apply to the study as a whole: How much clinical and demographic metadata was included differed by source and by participant, and the metadata was provided uncurated.

On this clone itself: No antigen is known for it. Base qualities were left out, and no much larger clone turns up one base away.

The cysteine opens and the phenylalanine closes a CDR3 of 16 amino acids. The read is trimmed to its CDR3 DNA, 48 bases read in frame from base 1. Reading the germline V gene gives CDR1 MNHEY and CDR2 SVGEGT. Trimming leaves V shorter by 1 base and J shorter by 7 bases, with the junction holding 4 bases beyond the gene matches. TCRbeta CDR3 regions were amplified from genomic DNA by means of the immunoSEQ Assay, a bias-controlled multiplex PCR. The original methods were these. Within the assay, amplification of reference gene primers was used to estimate how many nucleated cells each sample contained. To quantify the absolute abundance of each unique TCRbeta CDR3 rearrangement, sequence reads were collapsed and filtered. For each sample, productive Simpson clonality was calculated as the square root of Simpson's diversity index over productive rearrangements. The table comes from immuneACCESS by way of TCRdb, which keeps in-frame sequences with V and J called. Part of the clones is missing from these tables; in studies checked, under half for an unresolved V gene and the rest for unknown reasons. Clone size and V and J calls were adopted from that table, with D and trimming inferred from the DNA. The sample contains about 83,000 clones, roughly nine tenths of them found a single time. The biggest ten clones account for 5% to 5.5% of the sample.

The receptor chain draws on TRBV6-2 or TRBV6-3 and TRBJ1-6; TRBD1 fits 10 bases in the junction. Sequenced material: peripheral blood. The clonotype was recovered from a man between 60 and 75 years old with acute or convalescent COVID-19. The DNA reads as follows: TGTGCCAGCAGTTACTTCGGGACAGGGGAAAATTCACCCCTCCACTTT. It specifies CASSYFGTGENSPLHF.